This T cell receptor (beta chain) was sequenced in a study of glioma-infiltrating T cells after dendritic cell vaccination. Measured with immunoSEQ multiplex PCR; TCRdb has only the in-frame clones, and not every one. Here the sample spans nearly 85,000 clones, 70% to 90% being singletons. V was clipped by 5 bases and J by 4 bases; unmatched bases: 7. The CDR3 runs to 14 residues. The germline CDR1 and CDR2 sequences are GTSNPN and SVGIG (reference sequence). This clonotype was sampled from a human donor with glioblastoma. The starting material was blood, obtained before dendritic cell vaccination. The rearrangement uses TRBV30 and TRBJ2-4, with 8 bases identical to TRBD2. In DNA, the CDR3 is TGTGCCTGGGCGGCCGGGAGGGCAAAAAACATTCAGTACTTC. It yields the protein CAWAAGRAKNIQYF.